This record looks at one T cell receptor (beta chain) sequence and its context. The sample is drawn from a study of shared clonotypes between healthy human individuals. Study context: CD4 naive cells filled three plates per donor, CD4 memory three, CD8 naive two and CD8 memory one.

The method was immunoSEQ multiplex PCR; TCRdb's version includes in-frame clones alone and lacks a portion of them. Here the sample spans 2 million to 2.5 million clones, over 85% being singletons. The CDR3 consists of 14 residues. Trimming took off 3 bases at V and 4 bases at J, with 14 bases between the two ends. Germline assignment: CDR1 SQVTM and CDR2 ANQGSEA. Sequencing input: naive CD4+ T cells from PBMCs. Indicated subset: CD45RA+ positively selected. This TCR was recovered from a young man in good health. Some clones in this sample may be carry-over from other donors' samples. The V call is TRBV29-1, the J call TRBJ2-3; possibly TRBD2 for D (5 bases). CDR3 residues: CSVDRAPGADTQYF. In DNA form, the CDR3 reads TGCAGCGTTGACCGGGCCCCCGGGGCAGATACGCAGTATTTT.